This T cell receptor (beta chain) was profiled in a study of shared clonotypes between healthy human individuals. Here immunoSEQ multiplex PCR was the method, and the copy in TCRdb shows in-frame clones only, minus some. The data contain 2 million to 3 million clones, just over 90% of them singletons. Per the germline V gene, CDR1 is WSHSY and CDR2 is SAAADI. The CDR3 contains 18 residues. Unmatched junction bases numbered 8, after V lost 1 base and J lost 2 bases. The chain links TRBV10-2 to TRBJ1-6; 7 bases are shared with TRBD1. The sequencing input was naive CD4+ T cells sorted from blood. Subset here: CD45RA+ positively selected. This clonotype was obtained from a man aged 18 to 29 in good health. The CDR3 sequence is CASSEFGDSLAYNSPLHF. CDR3 DNA: TGCGCCAGCAGTGAGTTTGGGGACAGTTTAGCCTATAATTCACCCCTCCACTTT.